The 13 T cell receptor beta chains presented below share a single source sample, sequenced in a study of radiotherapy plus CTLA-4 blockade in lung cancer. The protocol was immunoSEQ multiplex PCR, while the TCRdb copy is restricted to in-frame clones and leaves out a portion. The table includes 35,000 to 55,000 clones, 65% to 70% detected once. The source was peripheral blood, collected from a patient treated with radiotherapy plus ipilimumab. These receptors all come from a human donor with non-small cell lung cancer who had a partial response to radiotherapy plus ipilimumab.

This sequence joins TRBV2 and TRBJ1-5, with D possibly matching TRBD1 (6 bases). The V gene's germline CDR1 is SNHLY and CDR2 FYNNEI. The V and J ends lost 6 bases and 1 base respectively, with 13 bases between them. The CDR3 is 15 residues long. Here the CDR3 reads CASRRAQGSNQPQHF. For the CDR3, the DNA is TGTGCCAGCAGGAGGGCCCAGGGGAGCAATCAGCCCCAGCATTTT.

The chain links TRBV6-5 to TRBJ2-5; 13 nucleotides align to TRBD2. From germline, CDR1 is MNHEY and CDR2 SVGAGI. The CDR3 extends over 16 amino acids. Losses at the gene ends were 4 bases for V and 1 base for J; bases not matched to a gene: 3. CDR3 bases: TGTGCCAGCAGTTTGACTAGCGGGGGGCCCCAAGAGACCCAGTACTTC. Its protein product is CASSLTSGGPQETQYF.

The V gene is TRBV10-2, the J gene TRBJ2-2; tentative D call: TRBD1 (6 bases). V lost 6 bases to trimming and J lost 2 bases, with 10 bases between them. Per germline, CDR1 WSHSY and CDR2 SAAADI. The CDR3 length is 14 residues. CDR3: CASSIQGNTGELFF. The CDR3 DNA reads TGCGCCAGCAGCATACAGGGAAACACCGGGGAGCTGTTTTTT.

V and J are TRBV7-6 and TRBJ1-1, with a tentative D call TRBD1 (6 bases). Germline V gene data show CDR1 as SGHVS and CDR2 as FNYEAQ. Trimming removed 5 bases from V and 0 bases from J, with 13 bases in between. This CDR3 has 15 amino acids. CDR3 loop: CASSAGGGLNTEAFF. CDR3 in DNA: TGTGCCAGCAGCGCGGGAGGGGGGCTGAACACTGAAGCTTTCTTT.

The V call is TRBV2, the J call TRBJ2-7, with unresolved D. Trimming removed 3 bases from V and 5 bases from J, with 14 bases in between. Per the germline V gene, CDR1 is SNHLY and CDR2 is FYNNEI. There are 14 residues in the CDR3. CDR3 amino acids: CASSEIRDSNEQYF. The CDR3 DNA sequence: TGTGCCAGCAGTGAGATTAGAGACTCTAACGAGCAGTACTTC.

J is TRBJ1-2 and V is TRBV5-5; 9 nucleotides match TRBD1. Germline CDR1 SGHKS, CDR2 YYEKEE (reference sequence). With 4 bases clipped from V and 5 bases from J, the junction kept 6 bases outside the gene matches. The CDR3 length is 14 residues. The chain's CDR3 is CASSGTTGGYGYTF. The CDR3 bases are TGTGCCAGCAGCGGGACGACAGGGGGGTATGGCTACACCTTC.

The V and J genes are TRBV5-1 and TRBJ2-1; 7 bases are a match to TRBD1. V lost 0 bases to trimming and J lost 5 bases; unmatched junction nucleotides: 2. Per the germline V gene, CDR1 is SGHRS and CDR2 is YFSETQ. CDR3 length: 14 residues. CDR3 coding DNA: TGCGCCAGCAGCTTGGCAGGGGGTAACAATGAGCAGTTCTTC. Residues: CASSLAGGNNEQFF. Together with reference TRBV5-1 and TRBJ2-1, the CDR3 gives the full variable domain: KAGVTQTPRYLIKTRGQQVTLSCSPISGHRSVSWYQQTPGQGLQFLFEYFSETQRNKGNFPGRFSGRQFSNSRSEMNVSTLELGDSALYLCASSLAGGNNEQFFGPGTRLTVL.

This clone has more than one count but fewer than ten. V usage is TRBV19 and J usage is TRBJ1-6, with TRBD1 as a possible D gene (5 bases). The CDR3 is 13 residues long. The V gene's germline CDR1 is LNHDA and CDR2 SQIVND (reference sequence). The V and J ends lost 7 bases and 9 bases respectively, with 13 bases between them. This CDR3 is CASNPRDGSPLHF. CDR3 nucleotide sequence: TGTGCCAGTAACCCCAGGGATGGTTCACCCCTCCACTTT.

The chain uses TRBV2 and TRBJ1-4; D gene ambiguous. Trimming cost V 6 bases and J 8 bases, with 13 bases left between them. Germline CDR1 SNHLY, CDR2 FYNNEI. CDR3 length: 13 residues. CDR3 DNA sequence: TGTGCCAGCAGGGAGGGTTTTCGCGAAAAACTGTTTTTT. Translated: CASREGFREKLFF.

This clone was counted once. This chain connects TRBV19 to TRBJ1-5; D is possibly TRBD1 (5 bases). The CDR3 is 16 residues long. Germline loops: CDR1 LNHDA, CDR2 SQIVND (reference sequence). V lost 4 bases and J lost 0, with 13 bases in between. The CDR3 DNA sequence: TGTGCCAGTAGTAGCATCAGGGTCCTTAGCAATCAGCCCCAGCATTTT. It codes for CASSSIRVLSNQPQHF.

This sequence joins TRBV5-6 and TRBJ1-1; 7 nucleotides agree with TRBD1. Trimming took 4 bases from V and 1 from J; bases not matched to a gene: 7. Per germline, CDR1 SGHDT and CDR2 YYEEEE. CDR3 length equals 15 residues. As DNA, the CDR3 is TGTGCCAGCAGCCCATCGGGGGACAGGAACACTGAAGCTTTCTTT. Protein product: CASSPSGDRNTEAFF.

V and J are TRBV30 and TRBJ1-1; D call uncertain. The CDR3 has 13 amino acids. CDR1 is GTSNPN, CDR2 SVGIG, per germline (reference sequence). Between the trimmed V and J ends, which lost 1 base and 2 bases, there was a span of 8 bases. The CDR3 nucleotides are TGTGCCTGGAGTGCGGAGGGAAACACTGAAGCTTTCTTT. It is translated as CAWSAEGNTEAFF.

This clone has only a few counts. The DNA of the CDR3 is TGTGCCAGCTTCGGAAGGGGTGAGCAGTTCTTC. Translating it yields CASFGRGEQFF. The chain employs TRBV27 and TRBJ2-1; possibly TRBD1 for D (5 bases). CDR3 length: 11 amino acids. V was shortened by 8 bases and J by 9 bases, with 11 bases between the two germline ends. The V gene's germline CDR1 is MNHEY and CDR2 SMNVEV (reference sequence).